This T cell receptor beta chain is drawn from a study of CD8 T cells in Susac syndrome. Study observations and caveats: The study admitted that it had a relatively small number of individuals in its TCR sequencing and HLA analysis. Clonal expansion involving Susac CD8+ cells peaked in TEMRA cells and active patients.

Patients having Susac syndrome satisfied recently defined diagnostic criteria for definite or probable disease. Reverse transcription of roughly 0.45 to 1 ug RNA used random hexamers. Amplification of TCR beta CDR3 was carried out by immunoSEQ multiplex PCR, which covered 54 Vbeta and 13 Jbeta segments. One entry per CDR3 protein results from TCRdb running MiXCR on the immunoSEQ multiplex PCR reads. The table lists about 120,000 distinct CDR3 sequences, around 94% of them singletons. The CDR3 contains 15 residues. Trimming pared 0 bases from V and 2 bases from J, leaving 10 bases between. CDR1 and CDR2 (germline): MNHEY, SMNVEV (reference sequence). Concerning this clonotype: Its antigen is as yet unknown.

The clonotype originates from a human donor with Susac syndrome. The sample was CD8+ T cells from PBMCs. The genes are TRBV27 and TRBJ1-2; unclear D gene. CDR3 region: CASSLSPPTNYGYTF. The CDR3 bases are TGTGCCAGCAGTTTATCCCCTCCAACCAACTATGGCTACACCTTC.